The 19 T cell receptor beta chains presented below share a single source sample, sequenced in a study of T cell responses to AZD1222 COVID-19 vaccine. Using immunoSEQ multiplex PCR, the repertoire was profiled, and TCRdb retains in-frame clones only, with some absent. The sample lists about 150,000 clones, about 91% occurring once. Sequenced material: peripheral blood, taken on day 0 of MenACWY control vaccination. These receptors were taken from an adult in good health.

V usage is TRBV11-2 and J usage is TRBJ2-5; 9 positions match TRBD1. Germline V gene sequence: CDR1 SGHAT, CDR2 FQNNGV. The CDR3 contains 16 residues. With V trimmed by 7 bases and J by 5 bases, 14 bases remained unmatched. As DNA, the CDR3 is TGTGCCAGCACTAAAACTTCCGGGACAGGGTTCGAGACCCAGTACTTC. This encodes CASTKTSGTGFETQYF.

This clone was counted only a few times. V is TRBV9 and J is TRBJ2-1; tentatively, D is TRBD2 (6 bases). CDR1 is SGDLS and CDR2 is YYNGEE in the germline V gene. Trimming shortened V by 4 bases and J by 0 bases, and 11 bases separated the two germline ends. The length of the CDR3 is 15 residues. This CDR3 reads CASSLMGGSYNEQFF. The DNA of the CDR3 is TGTGCCAGCAGCCTTATGGGGGGCTCCTACAATGAGCAGTTCTTC.

The chain links TRBV9 to TRBJ1-3; D is unresolved. The CDR3 extends over 16 amino acids. CDR1 and CDR2 (germline): SGDLS, YYNGEE. V gave up 0 bases and J gave up 2 bases, with 12 bases separating them. The CDR3 loop reads CASSVGRAAAGNTIYF. CDR3 nucleotides: TGTGCCAGCAGCGTAGGGAGGGCGGCCGCTGGAAACACCATATATTTT.

Of note for this clone: At the DNA level, this CDR3 is encoded by other sequences in the same sample as well. The chain has TRBV11-3 and TRBJ1-1; no clear D gene. The germline V gene has CDR1 SGHNT and CDR2 YENEEA. Between the trimmed V and J ends, which lost 5 bases and 0 bases, there was a span of 7 bases. The CDR3 is 13 amino acids. The CDR3 protein is CASSLRLNTEAFF. CDR3 DNA: TGTGCCAGCAGCCTCCGACTGAACACTGAAGCTTTCTTT.

The sample holds one count of this clone. The chain uses TRBV7-3 and TRBJ1-1; weak D call: TRBD1 (6 bases). Looked up from germline, CDR1 is SGHTA and CDR2 is FQGTGA. The CDR3 has 17 residues. The ends were cut back, 0 bases at V and 4 bases at J, with 18 bases in the middle. CDR3 DNA sequence: TGTGCCAGCAGCTTAACGGGAGGGGCCCGAGGGGGCACTGAAGCTTTCTTT. Amino acid sequence: CASSLTGGARGGTEAFF.

J is TRBJ2-7 and V is TRBV4-1; D unresolved. Per the germline V gene, CDR1 is MGHRA and CDR2 is YSYEKL. The CDR3 runs to 14 residues. V dropped 0 bases and J dropped 7 bases, with 13 bases sitting between them. The CDR3 bases are TGCGCCAGCAGCCAAGATGTGCGCCCCCGGGAGCAGTACTTC. It translates to CASSQDVRPREQYF.

V gene TRBV4-3 combines with J gene TRBJ2-7; 8 bases match TRBD1. CDR3 length: 18 amino acids. Germline values: CDR1 LGHNA, CDR2 YSLEER. V was clipped by 1 base and J by 5 bases; unmatched bases: 16. The CDR3 bases are TGCGCCAGCAGCCAAGGGATTCCAGGGGGCGGTTTTCACGACGAGCAGTACTTC. Amino acids: CASSQGIPGGGFHDEQYF.

This chain uses TRBV28 with TRBJ2-1; 10 bases align to TRBD1. This CDR3 has 13 residues. Germline V gene lookup returns CDR1 MDHEN and CDR2 SYDVKM. V dropped 6 bases and J dropped 12; count of bases not matched to a gene: 8. CDR3 protein: CASSGTGAYGQFF. CDR3 sequence (DNA): TGTGCCAGCAGCGGGACAGGGGCTTATGGGCAGTTCTTC.

The V gene is TRBV19, the J gene TRBJ2-5; possible D gene TRBD1, 5 bases. CDR1 is LNHDA and CDR2 is SQIVND in the germline V gene (reference sequence). V dropped 4 bases and J dropped 2 bases, with 11 bases sitting between them. The CDR3 loop spans 14 amino acids. CDR3 protein: CASSRGHTQETQYF. The CDR3 bases are TGTGCCAGTAGTAGAGGACACACTCAAGAGACCCAGTACTTC. The full variable domain, rest sourced from reference TRBV19 and TRBJ2-5, is DGGITQSPKYLFRKEGQNVTLSCEQNLNHDAMYWYRQDPGQGLRLIYYSQIVNDFQKGDIAEGYSVSREKKESFPLTVTSAQKNPTAFYLCASSRGHTQETQYFGPGTRLLVL.

The chain employs TRBV25-1 and TRBJ1-1, with D unresolved. The CDR3 runs to 11 residues. V dropped 10 bases and J dropped 10 bases, with 16 bases sitting between them. Germline loops: CDR1 MGHDK, CDR2 SYGVNS. CDR3 nucleotides: TGTGCCAACCCTGATACAGTGTCAGCTTTCTTT. Translating it yields CANPDTVSAFF.

This chain joins TRBV5-6 and TRBJ1-6; 10 bases agree with TRBD1. The germline CDR1 and CDR2 sequences are SGHDT and YYEEEE. The V segment lost 4 bases and the J segment 8 bases; nucleotides outside the gene matches: 6. The CDR3 covers 15 residues. Here the CDR3 reads CASSPVGQGDSPLHF. Here the CDR3 DNA reads TGTGCCAGCAGCCCCGTCGGACAGGGGGATTCACCCCTCCACTTT.

The genes are TRBV9 and TRBJ2-4; the match to TRBD1 covers 8 bases. Germline lookup yields CDR1 SGDLS and CDR2 YYNGEE. The V and J ends lost 7 bases and 6 bases, in that order; junction bases with no gene match: 3. The CDR3 spans 12 residues. DNA of the CDR3: TGTGCCAGCGGACAGGGAACAAACATTCAGTACTTC. The encoded protein is CASGQGTNIQYF.

The chain recombines TRBV15 with TRBJ2-2; perhaps TRBD1 as D (5 bases). In germline, CDR1 is LNHNV, CDR2 YYDKDF (reference sequence). The V gene lost 5 bases and the J gene lost 4 bases, with 20 bases spanning the gap. CDR3 length: 17 residues. The CDR3 is CATSPPQQGGVTGELFF. CDR3 DNA sequence: TGTGCCACCAGCCCCCCACAGCAGGGTGGGGTCACCGGGGAGCTGTTTTTT.

J is TRBJ1-6 and V is TRBV3-1 (or the pseudogene TRBV3-2); TRBD1 might be the D (5 bases). V lost 2 bases and J lost 8, with 19 bases in between. CDR3 length: 17 residues. Germline loops: CDR1 LGHDT, CDR2 YNNKEL (reference sequence). The CDR3 DNA follows: TGTGCCAGCAGCCAACTCGTCCGGGCCTCGGGGGATTCACCCCTCCACTTT. It translates to CASSQLVRASGDSPLHF.

V usage is TRBV5-1 and J usage is TRBJ1-1, with TRBD1 matching over 8 bases. The CDR3 covers 16 residues. V lost 0 bases and J lost 10; bases outside the gene matches: 14. Germline V gives CDR1 SGHRS, CDR2 YFSETQ. The CDR3 reads CASSLGVRQGILRAFF. The CDR3 DNA reads as TGCGCCAGCAGCTTGGGGGTGAGACAGGGGATCTTGAGAGCTTTCTTT.

The chain combines TRBV5-4 with TRBJ2-3; TRBD2 is a possible D gene (6 bases). The V end lost 5 bases, the J end lost 2 bases, and 18 bases lay between the germline ends. The CDR3 contains 16 residues. Germline V gives CDR1 SGHNT, CDR2 YYREEE (reference sequence). The CDR3 nucleotides read TGTGCCAGCAGGTCCCACACCGGGGGTTACACAGATACGCAGTATTTT. It yields the protein CASRSHTGGYTDTQYF.

J is TRBJ1-6 and V is TRBV7-9; the D is unclear. This CDR3 region has 13 residues. V lost 8 bases, J lost 9 bases, and 14 bases lay in between. CDR1 and CDR2 from the germline V gene are SEHNR and FQNEAQ (reference sequence). CDR3 in DNA: TGTGCCAGCGAGGTGGCAGGAGGTTCACCCCTCCACTTT. Protein: CASEVAGGSPLHF.

This clone was seen once. This chain uses TRBV5-4 with TRBJ2-2; the D gene is possibly TRBD1 (5 bases). The germline V and J ends were trimmed by 4 bases and 6 bases, with 10 bases remaining between them. Germline V gives CDR1 SGHNT, CDR2 YYREEE (reference sequence). This CDR3 contains 13 residues. CDR3 coding DNA: TGTGCCAGCAGCGGAACAGGCTCCGGGGAGCTGTTTTTT. Residues: CASSGTGSGELFF.

The chain recombines TRBV7-2 with TRBJ1-6; no reliable D call. Germline CDR1 and CDR2: SGHTA and FQGNSA. The V and J ends lost 4 bases and 9 bases respectively, with 7 bases between them. This CDR3 comprises 12 residues. CDR3 residues: CASSWGSSPLHF. The CDR3 bases are TGTGCCAGCAGCTGGGGTAGTTCACCCCTCCACTTT.